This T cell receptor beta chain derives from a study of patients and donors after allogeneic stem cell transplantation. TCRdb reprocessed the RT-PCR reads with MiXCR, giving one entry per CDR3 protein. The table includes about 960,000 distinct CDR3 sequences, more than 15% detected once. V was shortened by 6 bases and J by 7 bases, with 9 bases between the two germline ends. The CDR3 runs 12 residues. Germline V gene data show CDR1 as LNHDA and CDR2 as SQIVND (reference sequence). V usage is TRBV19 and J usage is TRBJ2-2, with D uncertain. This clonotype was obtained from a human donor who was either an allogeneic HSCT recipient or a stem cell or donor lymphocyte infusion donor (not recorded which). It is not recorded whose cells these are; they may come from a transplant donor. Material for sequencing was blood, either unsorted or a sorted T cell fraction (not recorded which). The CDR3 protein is CASRMVSGELFF. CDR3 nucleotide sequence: TGTGCCAGTAGGATGGTTAGCGGGGAGCTGTTTTTT.